This TCR beta chain stems from a study of blood T cell repertoires in COVID-19. Looked up from germline, CDR1 is WSHSY and CDR2 is SAAADI. The CDR3 spans 16 residues. Between the trimmed V and J ends, which lost 1 base and 0 bases, there was a span of 12 bases. Residents of approximately 25 US areas, aged 18 to 89 years, made up the participants. Clones were sequenced by immunoSEQ multiplex PCR, and TCRdb holds only the in-frame ones, with some missing. The sample holds around 300,000 clones, less than 85% seen once. Sequencing was done on a sample of PBMCs or T cells enriched from blood (not recorded which). This chain connects TRBV10-2 to TRBJ1-1; D might be TRBD1 (5 bases). This receptor was identified in a woman aged 45-60 years who had recovered from COVID-19. As DNA, the CDR3 is TGCGCCAGCAGTGAGTTCCCCGGGGGGGTGAACACTGAAGCTTTCTTT. It specifies CASSEFPGGVNTEAFF.